This T cell receptor (beta chain) was captured in a study of shared clonotypes between healthy human individuals. Study summary: The plates for each donor numbered three CD4 naive, three CD4 memory, two CD8 naive and one CD8 memory. Study results and caveats: Sampling used blood alone; tissue repertoires probably differ. Among several donors, about 5% of naive CD4 clonotypes were found in common.

Germline trimming cut 5 bases from V and 6 bases from J; bases unmatched to any gene: 3. The length of the CDR3 is 14 residues. The germline V gene has CDR1 MDHEN and CDR2 SYDVKM. TCRdb's copy holds only in-frame clones and misses some; the assay was immunoSEQ multiplex PCR. The sample comprises 2 million to 3 million clones, roughly 93% of which are singletons, and more than 0.35% rests with the top ten. This clone was observed once. No antigen is known for it. The source of this sequence is a man aged 18 to 29 in good health. Some clones in this sample may be carry-over from other donors' samples. This sequence joins TRBV28 and TRBJ2-7; TRBD2 matches 14 bases. What was sequenced was naive CD4+ T cells from PBMCs. Subset given: CD45RA+ positively selected. The CDR3 sequence is CASSGLAGGLEQYF. The CDR3 nucleotides are TGTGCCAGCAGTGGACTAGCGGGAGGTCTCGAGCAGTACTTC.